This T cell receptor (beta chain) is from a study of CD8+ T cells in alopecia areata. Study background: The SALT score measured affected scalp surface percentage in treated patients.

On this clone: Its antigen is currently unknown.

This CDR3 has 14 residues. The germline V and J ends were trimmed by 7 bases and 0 bases, with 13 bases remaining between them. From germline, CDR1 is GTSNPN and CDR2 SVGIG (reference sequence). Noted treatment: oral pan-JAK inhibitor, 5-10 mg twice daily. It was from alopecia areata patients that lesional scalp punch biopsies and peripheral blood were collected. In each case, RNA was isolated and then reverse transcribed into cDNA as the sequencing template. Assay used: immunoSEQ multiplex PCR; TCRdb lists only in-frame clones, some missing. In the table there are under 300,000 clones, about three fifths of which are singletons. Study observations and caveats: Sequencing of scalp samples also captures resident alphabeta T cells of normal skin.

The source material was CD4+ T cells sorted from blood, sampled between weeks 51 and 52, from a patient treated with tofacitinib. This chain joins TRBV30 and TRBJ2-1, with a tentative D call TRBD2 (6 bases). The clonotype originates from a human donor with alopecia areata. For the CDR3, the DNA is TGTGCCTCACGGCGGGACCGCTCCTACAATGAGCAGTTCTTC. Protein: CASRRDRSYNEQFF.